The next 30 T cell receptor beta chains were all read from a single sample in a study of OX40 agonist ivuxolimab in advanced cancers. Only in-frame clones appear in the TCRdb table, and some are missing; sequencing was by immunoSEQ multiplex PCR. Found here are 30,000 or so clones, 65% to 80% of them singletons; the top ten hold roughly 15%. The sequenced sample was CD4+ or CD8+ T cells sorted from blood, obtained in a trial of the OX40 agonist ivuxolimab. These receptors all stem from an adult with an advanced solid tumor such as melanoma, head and neck, liver or kidney cancer.

The chain employs TRBV21-1 and TRBJ2-7; the D segment call TRBD1 is taken from the table without a DNA check. TRBV21-1 is shown as a pseudogene. This CDR3 is 13 amino acids long. DNA for the CDR3: TGTGCCAGCAGCCGGGACAGGAGGTACGAGCAGTACTTC. It is translated as CASSRDRRYEQYF.

This chain links TRBV6-1 with TRBJ1-5, with D maybe TRBD1 (6 bases). Per germline, CDR1 MNHNS and CDR2 SASEGT. V dropped 0 bases and J dropped 4 bases, with 13 bases sitting between them. The CDR3 is 16 amino acids. The DNA of the CDR3 is TGTGCCAGCAGTGAAGCCTTCGGACAGCCAAATCAGCCCCAGCATTTT. Its protein product is CASSEAFGQPNQPQHF.

The V gene is TRBV12-5, the J gene TRBJ1-3; D ambiguous. CDR3 length equals 13 residues. Germline CDR1 is LGHNT and CDR2 is FRNRAP. Trimming took 2 bases from V and 0 from J, leaving 2 bases between them. For the CDR3, the DNA is TGTGCTAGTGGTTTGTACTCTGGAAACACCATATATTTT. Its protein product is CASGLYSGNTIYF.

The rearrangement uses TRBV19 and TRBJ2-1; TRBD1 matches 8 bases. The germline V gene has CDR1 LNHDA and CDR2 SQIVND (reference sequence). The CDR3 has 14 amino acids. With V trimmed by 5 bases and J by 9 bases, 9 bases remained unmatched. CDR3 nucleotides: TGTGCCAGTAGTCCCAGGACAGGGACGGTTGAGCAGTTCTTC. Translated, it gives CASSPRTGTVEQFF.

The rearrangement links TRBV6-1 to TRBJ2-7, with 9 nucleotides matching TRBD1. The CDR3 is made up of 14 amino acids. CDR1 is MNHNS and CDR2 is SASEGT in the germline V gene. The trim removed 6 bases at V and 0 bases at J, leaving 3 bases unmatched. DNA of the CDR3: TGTGCCAGCAGACAGGGGGCTAGCTCCTACGAGCAGTACTTC. Protein: CASRQGASSYEQYF.

This rearrangement joins TRBV19 to TRBJ2-3, with D possibly TRBD2 on 6 matching bases. Germline V gene sequence: CDR1 LNHDA, CDR2 SQIVND (reference sequence). Trimming cost V 6 bases and J 1 base, with 20 bases left between them. The CDR3 length is 17 residues. The CDR3 DNA sequence: TGTGCCAGTAGCCCTGTTAACCAGGCGGGGCGCACAGATACGCAGTATTTT. Protein sequence: CASSPVNQAGRTDTQYF.

V and J are TRBV5-6 and TRBJ1-6; TRBD1 might be the D (5 bases). The germline CDR1 and CDR2 sequences are SGHDT and YYEEEE. CDR3 size: 15 residues. Trimming left V 4 bases short and J 9 bases short, with 17 bases between. The chain's CDR3 is CASSIPGLNGSPLHF. CDR3 DNA sequence: TGTGCCAGCAGCATCCCGGGACTCAATGGTTCACCCCTCCACTTT.

V usage is TRBV2 and J usage is TRBJ1-2, with 12 bases identical to TRBD1. CDR1 SNHLY and CDR2 FYNNEI come from the germline V gene. V trimming: 9 bases; J trimming: 3 bases; junction bases outside the gene matches: 11. The CDR3 covers 16 residues. CDR3 loop: CASDRDRGRIDYGYTF. For the CDR3, the DNA is TGTGCCAGTGACCGGGACAGGGGGCGCATTGACTATGGCTACACCTTC.

V and J are TRBV6-1 and TRBJ2-4, with TRBD1 as a possible D gene (6 bases). Germline loops: CDR1 MNHNS, CDR2 SASEGT. V was trimmed by 6 bases and J by 1 base, leaving 13 bases between them. The CDR3 covers 15 residues. Here the CDR3 reads CASSAGVRAKNIQYF. CDR3 DNA: TGTGCCAGCAGCGCAGGGGTTAGGGCCAAAAACATTCAGTACTTC.

The chain recombines TRBV11-2 with TRBJ1-1; D unresolved. CDR1 and CDR2 from the germline V gene are SGHAT and FQNNGV. V was shortened by 2 bases and J by 2 bases, with 3 bases between the two germline ends. The CDR3 extends over 12 amino acids. The CDR3 loop is CASSLHNTEAFF. The CDR3 region has the DNA TGTGCCAGCAGCTTACATAACACTGAAGCTTTCTTT.

The chain has TRBV6-5 and TRBJ1-1; D is possibly TRBD1 (5 bases). Trimming shortened V by 7 bases and J by 0 bases, and 15 bases separated the two germline ends. CDR3 length: 15 amino acids. Germline values: CDR1 MNHEY, CDR2 SVGAGI. Here the CDR3 DNA reads TGTGCCAGCAACGACGGGACGGCCATGAACACTGAAGCTTTCTTT. Translation: CASNDGTAMNTEAFF.

CDR3 bases: TGTGCCAGCAGCCAAGAAGGGCAAACGTATAATTCACCCCTCCACTTT. This translates into CASSQEGQTYNSPLHF. The chain uses TRBV7-8 and TRBJ1-6; no clear D gene. V dropped 5 bases and J dropped 4 bases, with 15 bases sitting between them. CDR1 and CDR2 (germline): SGHVS, FQNEAQ. CDR3 length: 16 amino acids.

The chain has TRBV19 and TRBJ2-6; 9 nucleotides align to TRBD2. Germline V gene data show CDR1 as LNHDA and CDR2 as SQIVND (reference sequence). The ends lost 9 bases at V and 2 bases at J; junction bases unmatched: 5. The CDR3 totals 15 residues. The CDR3 DNA reads as TGTGCCAGCGCTAGCGGGAAAACTGGGGCCAACGTCCTGACTTTC. Amino acids: CASASGKTGANVLTF. The full variable domain, in which reference TRBV19 and TRBJ2-6 provide the parts outside the CDR3, is DGGITQSPKYLFRKEGQNVTLSCEQNLNHDAMYWYRQDPGQGLRLIYYSQIVNDFQKGDIAEGYSVSREKKESFPLTVTSAQKNPTAFYLCASASGKTGANVLTFGAGSRLTVL.

This CDR3 reads CATSRGGREVHEQYF. The CDR3 bases are TGTGCCACCAGCAGAGGCGGCAGGGAGGTTCACGAGCAGTACTTC. J is TRBJ2-7 and V is TRBV15; TRBD2 might be the D (6 bases). The ends were cut back, 1 base at V and 5 bases at J, with 15 bases in the middle. The V gene's germline CDR1 is LNHNV and CDR2 YYDKDF (reference sequence). The CDR3 runs to 15 residues.

The chain combines TRBV14 with TRBJ2-5, with D perhaps matching TRBD1 or TRBD2 (6 bases each). The CDR3 extends over 15 amino acids. The ends were cut back, 1 base at V and 5 bases at J, with 14 bases in the middle. CDR1 is SGHDN and CDR2 is FVKESK in the germline V gene. In DNA, the CDR3 is TGTGCCAGCAGCCAAGTTCGGGGGCGTTGGGAGACCCAGTACTTC. It is translated as CASSQVRGRWETQYF.

Written as DNA, the CDR3 is TGTGCCAGCAGCTTAGAGGGGGGCGGTCAGCCCCAGCATTTT. Amino acid sequence: CASSLEGGGQPQHF. The genes are TRBV28 and TRBJ1-5, with a possible D match to TRBD1 (6 bases). The germline V and J ends were trimmed by 6 bases and 6 bases, with 15 bases remaining between them. Germline V gives CDR1 MDHEN, CDR2 SYDVKM. The CDR3 runs 14 residues.

V and J are TRBV12-5 and TRBJ2-7; D unclear. Trimming removed 3 bases from V and 2 bases from J, with 5 bases in between. Per the germline V gene, CDR1 is LGHNT and CDR2 is FRNRAP. CDR3 length equals 12 residues. Here the CDR3 DNA reads TGTGCTAGTGGTTTAAGCCCCTACGAGCAGTACTTC. Encoded protein: CASGLSPYEQYF.

The rearrangement uses TRBV7-9 and TRBJ2-1; 11 bases agree with TRBD1. Per the germline V gene, CDR1 is SEHNR and CDR2 is FQNEAQ (reference sequence). The CDR3 loop spans 17 amino acids. The trim removed 3 bases at V and 1 base at J, leaving 5 bases unmatched. CDR3 loop: CASSFQGQGASYNEQFF. CDR3 bases: TGTGCCAGCAGCTTCCAAGGACAGGGGGCATCCTACAATGAGCAGTTCTTC.

J is TRBJ2-3 and V is TRBV7-3; 8 bases line up with TRBD2. The CDR3 spans 14 residues. The trim removed 5 bases at V and 5 bases at J, leaving 6 bases unmatched. The germline CDR1 and CDR2 sequences are SGHTA and FQGTGA. CDR3 in amino acids: CASSPGAGGDTQYF. DNA for the CDR3: TGTGCCAGCAGCCCAGGGGCGGGAGGAGATACGCAGTATTTT.

This clone rates as large. The chain is built from TRBV7-9 and TRBJ1-2, with TRBD1 identical over 10 bases. Germline lookup yields CDR1 SEHNR and CDR2 FQNEAQ (reference sequence). The V segment lost 5 bases and the J segment 6 bases; nucleotides outside the gene matches: 6. The CDR3 loop spans 14 amino acids. The CDR3 DNA reads TGTGCCAGCAGCCCCCCCGGGACAGGGGATGGCTACACCTTC. This codes for CASSPPGTGDGYTF. The whole variable domain, remainder taken from reference TRBV7-9 and TRBJ1-2, is DTGVSQNPRHKITKRGQNVTFRCDPISEHNRLYWYRQTLGQGPEFLTYFQNEAQLEKSRLLSDRFSAERPKGSFSTLEIQRTEQGDSAMYLCASSPPGTGDGYTFGSGTRLTVV.

V and J are TRBV5-1 and TRBJ2-5; 7 bases are a match to TRBD1. Germline assignment: CDR1 SGHRS and CDR2 YFSETQ. J was trimmed by 4 bases and V by 4 bases; bases with no gene match: 7. The CDR3 is made up of 14 amino acids. This chain's CDR3 is CASSANRQGETQYF. The CDR3 region has the DNA TGCGCCAGCAGCGCCAATAGACAGGGAGAGACCCAGTACTTC. The full variable domain, rest sourced from reference TRBV5-1 and TRBJ2-5, is KAGVTQTPRYLIKTRGQQVTLSCSPISGHRSVSWYQQTPGQGLQFLFEYFSETQRNKGNFPGRFSGRQFSNSRSEMNVSTLELGDSALYLCASSANRQGETQYFGPGTRLLVL.

This clone has a handful of counts. The chain carries TRBV4-2 and TRBJ2-7; 7 positions agree with TRBD2. The germline gives CDR1 LGHNA, CDR2 YNFKEQ. V was clipped by 1 base and J by 2 bases; unmatched bases: 8. The CDR3 is 16 residues long. The CDR3 sequence: CASSQGLTSAPYEQYF. The DNA for the CDR3 is TGTGCCAGCAGCCAAGGGCTTACTAGCGCCCCCTACGAGCAGTACTTC.

This chain joins TRBV7-9 and TRBJ2-7; tentatively, D is TRBD2 (5 bases). Trimming took 2 bases from V and 7 from J, leaving 6 bases between them. Germline assignment: CDR1 SEHNR and CDR2 FQNEAQ (reference sequence). The CDR3 consists of 11 residues. Here the CDR3 reads CASSLSGEQYF. Written as DNA, the CDR3 is TGTGCCAGCAGCTTATCGGGGGAGCAGTACTTC.

The chain is built from TRBV7-2 and TRBJ1-1; TRBD1 might be the D (5 bases). Germline CDR1 is SGHTA and CDR2 is FQGNSA. CDR3 length equals 13 residues. V lost 1 base and J 8 bases, leaving 11 bases between the germline ends. The CDR3 nucleotides are TGTGCCAGCAGCTTAGACCGTCAGGGAGAAGCTTTCTTT. Translated: CASSLDRQGEAFF.

This clone has just one count. This chain links TRBV11-1 with TRBJ1-1; TRBD1 matches at 7 bases. Per germline, CDR1 SGHAT and CDR2 FQDESV (reference sequence). V lost 1 base and J lost 14; bases outside the gene matches: 7. The CDR3 sequence is 12 residues long. CDR3 coding DNA: TGTGCCAGCAGCTTAGGTCAGGGGGACGTATTCTTT. It yields the protein CASSLGQGDVFF.

The chain has TRBV5-1 and TRBJ2-1, with 7 bases fitting TRBD2. The CDR3 consists of 14 residues. In germline, CDR1 is SGHRS, CDR2 YFSETQ. The junction had 13 bases not matched to a gene; V was cut back by 9 bases and J by 7 bases. CDR3 in DNA: TGCGCCACCCAGGAGACTAGCTTTCGGAATGAGCAGTTCTTC. Protein product: CATQETSFRNEQFF.

V gene TRBV2 combines with J gene TRBJ2-7; no reliable D call. Germline V gene data show CDR1 as SNHLY and CDR2 as FYNNEI. V shed 6 bases and J shed 0 bases, with 3 bases lying between them. This CDR3 is built from 11 residues. Here the CDR3 DNA reads TGTGCCAGCAGGAGCTCCTACGAGCAGTACTTC. Its translation: CASRSSYEQYF.

Only a few counts were recorded for this clone. The J gene is TRBJ1-6, the V gene TRBV6-5; a weak D match, TRBD1 (5 bases). Germline values: CDR1 MNHEY, CDR2 SVGAGI. Deletions cut 0 bases from V and 6 bases from J, with 12 bases between. The CDR3 length is 16 residues. CDR3 DNA: TGTGCCAGCAGTTACTCGAGTTTCGACAGTAATTCACCCCTCCACTTT. Translation gives CASSYSSFDSNSPLHF.

The chain is built from TRBV6-6 and TRBJ1-6, with 7 positions matching TRBD1. The CDR3 extends over 13 amino acids. The germline V gene encodes CDR1 MNHNY and CDR2 SVGAGI (reference sequence). V was clipped by 6 bases and J by 8 bases; unmatched bases: 4. CDR3 amino acids: CASRTGRDSPLHF. The CDR3 DNA follows: TGTGCCAGCAGGACAGGGAGGGATTCACCCCTCCACTTT.

This chain joins TRBV6-1 and TRBJ2-7; 7 positions match TRBD1. Germline CDR1 is MNHNS and CDR2 is SASEGT. The CDR3 is made up of 15 amino acids. The V segment lost 4 bases and the J segment 1 base; nucleotides outside the gene matches: 7. In DNA, the CDR3 is TGTGCCAGCAGTGTTGGGACAGAGCCTTCCTACGAGCAGTACTTC. Translated: CASSVGTEPSYEQYF.